Following are 13 T cell receptor beta chains from one sample sequenced in a study of human T cells and chemical hapten exposure. TCRdb used MiXCR to reprocess the RACE reads, holding one entry per CDR3 protein. This sample has approximately 85,000 distinct CDR3 sequences; 10% occur once, and the top ten carry 2% to 2.5%. Regarding time point: patch test 2, 6 weeks after DPC sensitization. Specified treatment: therapeutic diphenylcyclopropenone sensitization with weekly scalp DPC. The starting material was whole blood, obtained in connection with sensitization to the hapten diphenylcyclopropenone (DPC). Receptors originate from a woman aged 25 to 45 with alopecia areata. Some clones in this sample may be carry-over from other donors' samples.

The chain combines TRBV7-8 with TRBJ1-1, with D uncertain. Per the germline V gene, CDR1 is SGHVS and CDR2 is FQNEAQ. With 1 base removed from V and 0 bases from J, the gap between germline ends came to 12 bases. The CDR3 consists of 16 residues. As DNA, the CDR3 is TGTGCCAGCAGCTTAGGGGTTGGCGTTATGAACACTGAAGCTTTCTTT. Translating it yields CASSLGVGVMNTEAFF.

This clonotype was observed many times. The J gene is TRBJ1-2, the V gene TRBV2, with 8 bases that match TRBD1. The junction had 4 bases not matched to a gene; V was cut back by 5 bases and J by 2 bases. This CDR3 has 14 residues. The germline V gene encodes CDR1 SNHLY and CDR2 FYNNEI. This CDR3 is CASSQDRVNYGYTF. Written as DNA, the CDR3 is TGTGCCAGCAGTCAGGACAGGGTGAACTATGGCTACACCTTC. Drawing the rest from reference TRBV2 and TRBJ1-2, the complete variable domain is EPEVTQTPSHQVTQMGQEVILRCVPISNHLYFYWYRQILGQKVEFLVSFYNNEISEKSEIFDDQFSVERPDGSNFTLKIRSTKLEDSAMYFCASSQDRVNYGYTFGSGTRLTVV.

This clonotype was observed at least ten times. The chain links TRBV7-9 to TRBJ1-5; D call uncertain. This CDR3 region has 15 residues. V lost 5 bases and J 0 bases, leaving 11 bases between the germline ends. In germline, CDR1 is SEHNR, CDR2 FQNEAQ (reference sequence). In DNA form, the CDR3 reads TGTGCCAGCAGCGCGGACGGCTATAGCAATCAGCCCCAGCATTTT. It specifies CASSADGYSNQPQHF. The whole variable domain, remainder taken from reference TRBV7-9 and TRBJ1-5, is DTGVSQNPRHKITKRGQNVTFRCDPISEHNRLYWYRQTLGQGPEFLTYFQNEAQLEKSRLLSDRFSAERPKGSFSTLEIQRTEQGDSAMYLCASSADGYSNQPQHFGDGTRLSIL.

This clonotype has more than one count but fewer than ten. The genes are TRBV7-6 and TRBJ2-7, with a possible D match to TRBD1 (5 bases). CDR1 and CDR2 (germline): SGHVS, FNYEAQ. There are 15 residues in the CDR3. V lost 3 bases to trimming and J lost 5 bases, with 17 bases between them. This chain's CDR3 is CASSFDRTSSDEQYF. In DNA form, the CDR3 reads TGTGCCAGCAGCTTCGACAGAACGTCATCCGACGAGCAGTACTTC.

This clonotype has a count of ten or more. The chain uses TRBV12-3 or TRBV12-4 and TRBJ2-7; 14 bases align to TRBD2. CDR3 size: 17 residues. After removal of 5 bases from V and 2 bases from J, the junction contained 8 bases not matched to a gene. CDR3 DNA: TGTGCCAGCAGTCCGAGGACTAGCGGGGGGCCCCCCTACGAGCAGTACTTC. Its protein is CASSPRTSGGPPYEQYF.

This clonotype was counted many times. This chain uses TRBV7-3 with TRBJ1-1; D unclear. Between the trimmed V and J ends, which lost 3 bases and 1 base, there was a span of 6 bases. Germline V gene data show CDR1 as SGHTA and CDR2 as FQGTGA. The CDR3 extends over 13 amino acids. CDR3 amino acids: CASSFEQNTEAFF. The CDR3 DNA reads TGTGCCAGCAGCTTCGAACAGAACACTGAAGCTTTCTTT.

This clonotype has a count of ten or more. The rearrangement uses TRBV6-2 or TRBV6-3 and TRBJ2-7; 7 nucleotides line up with TRBD1. Germline CDR1 and CDR2: MNHEY and SVGEGT. The CDR3 loop spans 15 amino acids. The V gene end was trimmed by 4 bases and the J gene end by 1 base; junction bases not matched to a gene: 7. The CDR3 here is CASSSLGRGSYEQYF. CDR3 DNA sequence: TGTGCCAGCAGTTCCCTGGGCAGGGGGTCCTACGAGCAGTACTTC.

This clonotype occurred a few times. This chain links TRBV25-1 with TRBJ1-6; D is uncertain. The CDR3 is 16 residues long. Trimming removed 3 bases at V and 2 bases at J, with 11 bases between. Germline V lookup: CDR1 MGHDK, CDR2 SYGVNS. CDR3 sequence (DNA): TGTGCCAGCAGTGAGGTGGCAGACCCCTATAATTCACCCCTCCACTTT. It specifies CASSEVADPYNSPLHF. Combining the CDR3 with reference TRBV25-1 and TRBJ1-6 gives the whole variable domain EADIYQTPRYLVIGTGKKITLECSQTMGHDKMYWYQQDPGMELHLIHYSYGVNSTEKGDLSSESTVSRIRTEHFPLTLESARPSHTSQYLCASSEVADPYNSPLHFGNGTRLTVT.

This clonotype came up a few times. The V gene is TRBV29-1, the J gene TRBJ2-3; a possible D gene is TRBD2 (6 bases). Per germline, CDR1 SQVTM and CDR2 ANQGSEA. This CDR3 has 12 amino acids. The V end was cut by 7 bases, the J end by 2 bases, with 10 bases between. The CDR3 spells CSGRGITDTQYF. CDR3 DNA sequence: TGCAGCGGCCGGGGGATCACAGATACGCAGTATTTT.

The CDR3 region is CASSFPGQGARNEQFF. The CDR3 DNA reads TGTGCCAGCAGTTTCCCGGGACAGGGGGCGCGTAATGAGCAGTTCTTC. This chain links TRBV12-3 or TRBV12-4 with TRBJ2-1, with 12 bases lining up with TRBD1. The junction had 7 bases not matched to a gene; V was cut back by 3 bases and J by 7 bases. The CDR3 is 16 residues long.

This chain uses TRBV10-1 with TRBJ2-6, with D possibly TRBD1 on 5 matching bases. This CDR3 spans 12 amino acids. The V end was cut by 8 bases, the J end by 8 bases, with 10 bases between. The germline gives CDR1 WNHNN, CDR2 SYGVQD (reference sequence). The CDR3, as DNA: TGCGCCAGCGGGGCGACACCCAACGTCCTGACTTTC. Residues: CASGATPNVLTF.

This clonotype was seen at least ten times. V usage is TRBV16 and J usage is TRBJ1-1; D not certain. Trimming took 2 bases from V and 1 from J, leaving 11 bases between them. The CDR3 runs to 15 residues. Germline CDR1 is KGHSY and CDR2 is FQNENV. This CDR3 reads CASSQRGVWNTEAFF. Written as DNA, the CDR3 is TGTGCCAGCAGCCAACGAGGCGTGTGGAACACTGAAGCTTTCTTT.

The chain uses TRBV29-1 and TRBJ1-2; D gene uncertain. Germline assignment: CDR1 SQVTM and CDR2 ANQGSEA. The germline V and J ends were trimmed by 2 bases and 6 bases, with 10 bases remaining between them. CDR3 size: 12 residues. DNA for the CDR3: TGCAGCGTTGAATTCGAAGGGAATGGCTACACCTTC. Translated: CSVEFEGNGYTF.